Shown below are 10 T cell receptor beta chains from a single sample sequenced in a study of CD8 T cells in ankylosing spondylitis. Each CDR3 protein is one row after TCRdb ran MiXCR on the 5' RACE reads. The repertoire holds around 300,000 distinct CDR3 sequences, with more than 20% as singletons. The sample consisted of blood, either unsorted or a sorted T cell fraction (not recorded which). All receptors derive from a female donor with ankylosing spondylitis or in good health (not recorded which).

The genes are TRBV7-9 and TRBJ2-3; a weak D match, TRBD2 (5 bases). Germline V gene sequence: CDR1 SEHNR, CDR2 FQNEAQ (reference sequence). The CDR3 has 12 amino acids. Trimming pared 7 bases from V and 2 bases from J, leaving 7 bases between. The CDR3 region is CASTSLTDTQYF. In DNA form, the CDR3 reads TGTGCCAGCACTAGCCTCACAGATACGCAGTATTTT.

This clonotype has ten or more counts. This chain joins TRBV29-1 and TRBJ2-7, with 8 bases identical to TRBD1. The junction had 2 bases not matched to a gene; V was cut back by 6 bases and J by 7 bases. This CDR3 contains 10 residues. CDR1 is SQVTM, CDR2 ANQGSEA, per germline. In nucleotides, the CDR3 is TGCAGCGTACGGACAGGGGAGCAGTACTTC. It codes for CSVRTGEQYF.

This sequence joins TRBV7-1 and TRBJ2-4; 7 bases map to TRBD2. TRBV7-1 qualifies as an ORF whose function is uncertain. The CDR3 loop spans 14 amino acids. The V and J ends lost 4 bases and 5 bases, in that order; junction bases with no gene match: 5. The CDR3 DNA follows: TGTGCCAGCAGCTTAGTGGGAGGGGAAAACATTCAGTACTTC. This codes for CASSLVGGENIQYF.

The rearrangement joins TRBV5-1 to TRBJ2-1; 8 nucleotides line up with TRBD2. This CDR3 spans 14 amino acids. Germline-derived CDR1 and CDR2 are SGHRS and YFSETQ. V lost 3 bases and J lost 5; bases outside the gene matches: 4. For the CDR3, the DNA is TGCGCCAGCAGCTACTTGCGGGGGGACAATGAGCAGTTCTTC. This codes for CASSYLRGDNEQFF.

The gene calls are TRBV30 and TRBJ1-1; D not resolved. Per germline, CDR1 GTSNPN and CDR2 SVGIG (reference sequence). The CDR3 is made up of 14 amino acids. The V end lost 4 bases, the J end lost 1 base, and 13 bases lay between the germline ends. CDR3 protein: CAWNPGVPNTEAFF. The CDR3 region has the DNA TGTGCCTGGAACCCCGGGGTCCCGAACACTGAAGCTTTCTTT. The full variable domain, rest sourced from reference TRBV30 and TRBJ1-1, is SQTIHQWPATLVQPVGSPLSLECTVEGTSNPNLYWYRQAAGRGLQLLFYSVGIGQISSEVPQNLSASRPQDRQFILSSKKLLLSDSGFYLCAWNPGVPNTEAFFGQGTRLTVV.

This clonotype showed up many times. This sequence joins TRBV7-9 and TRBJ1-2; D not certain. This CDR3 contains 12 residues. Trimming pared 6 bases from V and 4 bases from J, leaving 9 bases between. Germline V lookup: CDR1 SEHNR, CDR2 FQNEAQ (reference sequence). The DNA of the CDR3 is TGTGCCAGCAGTCCTAACAGCTATGGCTACACCTTC. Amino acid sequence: CASSPNSYGYTF.

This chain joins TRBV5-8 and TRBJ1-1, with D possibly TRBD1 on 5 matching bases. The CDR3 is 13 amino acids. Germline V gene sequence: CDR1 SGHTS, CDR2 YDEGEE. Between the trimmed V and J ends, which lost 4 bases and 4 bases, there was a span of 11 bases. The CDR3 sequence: CASSRGLITEAFF. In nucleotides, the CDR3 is TGTGCCAGCAGCCGGGGACTAATCACTGAAGCTTTCTTT.

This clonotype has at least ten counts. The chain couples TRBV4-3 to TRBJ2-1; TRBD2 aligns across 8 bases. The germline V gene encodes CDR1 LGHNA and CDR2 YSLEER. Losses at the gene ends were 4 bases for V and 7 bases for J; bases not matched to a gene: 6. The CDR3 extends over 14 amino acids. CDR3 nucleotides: TGCGCCAGCAGCCTACACTTAGCGGGGAATGAGCAGTTCTTC. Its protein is CASSLHLAGNEQFF.

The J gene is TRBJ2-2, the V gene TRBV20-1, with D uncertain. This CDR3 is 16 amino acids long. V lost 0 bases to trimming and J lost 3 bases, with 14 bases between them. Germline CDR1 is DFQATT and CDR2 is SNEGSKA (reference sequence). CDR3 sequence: CSARDRATYHTGELFF. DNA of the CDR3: TGCAGTGCTAGAGATAGGGCTACCTACCACACCGGGGAGCTGTTTTTT.

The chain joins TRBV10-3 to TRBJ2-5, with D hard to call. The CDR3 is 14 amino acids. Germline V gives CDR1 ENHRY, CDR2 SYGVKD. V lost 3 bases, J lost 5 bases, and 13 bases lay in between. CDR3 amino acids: CAISDATARETQYF. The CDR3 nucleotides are TGTGCCATCAGTGACGCCACAGCCCGGGAGACCCAGTACTTC.